This passage covers 21 T cell receptor beta chains from one sample sequenced in a study of blood T cell repertoires in COVID-19. The protocol was immunoSEQ multiplex PCR, while the TCRdb copy is restricted to in-frame clones and leaves out a portion. The table includes under 250,000 clones, approximately 84% detected once. What was sequenced was PBMCs or T cells enriched from blood (not recorded which). The receptors originated from a man aged 60 to 75 who had recovered from COVID-19.

V and J are TRBV11-3 and TRBJ2-7, with D possibly TRBD2 on 6 matching bases. Germline values: CDR1 SGHNT, CDR2 YENEEA. The CDR3 is 14 amino acids. V was clipped by 0 bases and J by 5 bases, with 11 bases between them. This CDR3 reads CASSLEGGMHEQYF. CDR3 DNA: TGTGCCAGCAGCTTAGAGGGGGGTATGCACGAGCAGTACTTC. Full variable domain (remainder filled in from reference TRBV11-3 and TRBJ2-7): EAGVVQSPRYKIIEKKQPVAFWCNPISGHNTLYWYLQNLGQGPELLIRYENEEAVDDSQLPKDRFSAERLKGVDSTLKIQPAELGDSAVYLCASSLEGGMHEQYFGPGTRLTVT.

The chain combines TRBV5-8 with TRBJ1-5; D is unclear. Germline CDR1 reads SGHTS; CDR2 reads YDEGEE. The CDR3 contains 15 residues. Deletions cut 4 bases from V and 0 bases from J, with 11 bases between. The CDR3 region has the DNA TGTGCCAGCAGCGTGACAAGCTATAGCAATCAGCCCCAGCATTTT. Protein: CASSVTSYSNQPQHF.

This clone showed up just once. The chain couples TRBV3-1 (or the pseudogene TRBV3-2) to TRBJ1-5; D ambiguous. CDR3 length: 13 residues. Deletions cut 4 bases from V and 5 bases from J, with 9 bases between. Per the germline V gene, CDR1 is LGHDT and CDR2 is YNNKEL (reference sequence). The CDR3 spells CASSPPGYQPQHF. CDR3 nucleotides: TGTGCCAGCAGCCCCCCGGGGTATCAGCCCCAGCATTTT.

This clone has a handful of counts. The chain couples TRBV19 to TRBJ1-5; D is perhaps TRBD1 (6 bases). With 3 bases removed from V and 4 bases from J, the gap between germline ends came to 13 bases. CDR3 length equals 15 residues. The V gene's germline CDR1 is LNHDA and CDR2 SQIVND (reference sequence). CDR3 nucleotides: TGTGCCAGTAGTATCTCCGGACAGAAAAATCAGCCCCAGCATTTT. It translates to CASSISGQKNQPQHF. The whole variable domain, filled in from reference TRBV19 and TRBJ1-5, reads DGGITQSPKYLFRKEGQNVTLSCEQNLNHDAMYWYRQDPGQGLRLIYYSQIVNDFQKGDIAEGYSVSREKKESFPLTVTSAQKNPTAFYLCASSISGQKNQPQHFGDGTRLSIL.

This chain connects TRBV18 to TRBJ1-4, with TRBD1 identical over 7 bases. Trimming took 4 bases from V and 8 from J; bases not matched to a gene: 4. The CDR3 totals 13 residues. Germline V lookup: CDR1 KGHSH, CDR2 LQKENI. This CDR3 is CASSRQGDEKLFF. DNA of the CDR3: TGTGCCAGCTCACGCCAGGGGGACGAAAAACTGTTTTTT.

The rearrangement links TRBV30 to TRBJ1-2, with 8 bases identical to TRBD1. Germline values: CDR1 GTSNPN, CDR2 SVGIG (reference sequence). The CDR3 spans 14 residues. After removal of 3 bases from V and 0 bases from J, the junction contained 3 bases not matched to a gene. This CDR3 reads CAWSAGGPNYGYTF. The CDR3 DNA follows: TGTGCCTGGAGCGCAGGGGGCCCTAACTATGGCTACACCTTC. Full variable domain (outside the CDR3, taken from reference TRBV30 and TRBJ1-2): SQTIHQWPATLVQPVGSPLSLECTVEGTSNPNLYWYRQAAGRGLQLLFYSVGIGQISSEVPQNLSASRPQDRQFILSSKKLLLSDSGFYLCAWSAGGPNYGYTFGSGTRLTVV.

The chain couples TRBV11-2 to TRBJ1-6; 9 bases line up with TRBD1. CDR1 and CDR2 from the germline V gene are SGHAT and FQNNGV. This CDR3 comprises 14 residues. The V gene end was trimmed by 5 bases and the J gene end by 10 bases; junction bases not matched to a gene: 6. The CDR3 sequence: CASSPTGGRSPLHF. CDR3 DNA: TGTGCCAGCAGCCCTACAGGGGGCCGGTCACCCCTCCACTTT.

The chain combines TRBV19 with TRBJ2-2, with 11 bases fitting TRBD1. The germline V gene encodes CDR1 LNHDA and CDR2 SQIVND (reference sequence). The length of the CDR3 is 17 residues. With 4 bases clipped from V and 5 bases from J, the junction kept 9 bases outside the gene matches. CDR3 nucleotides: TGTGCCAGTAGTACCCGGACAGGGGGCGTCGGTACCGGGGAGCTGTTTTTT. Its protein is CASSTRTGGVGTGELFF.

This rearrangement joins TRBV3-1 (or the pseudogene TRBV3-2) to TRBJ1-6; TRBD1 is a possible D gene (5 bases). The CDR3 runs to 16 residues. CDR1 is LGHDT, CDR2 YNNKEL, per germline (reference sequence). V was cut by 1 base and J by 3 bases, with 10 bases left in between. As DNA, the CDR3 is TGTGCCAGCAGCCAAGTGTCAGGACACTATAATTCACCCCTCCACTTT. It is translated as CASSQVSGHYNSPLHF.

The rearrangement links TRBV11-2 to TRBJ1-1, with 7 bases that match TRBD1. V lost 6 bases and J lost 6; bases outside the gene matches: 10. Germline V gene sequence: CDR1 SGHAT, CDR2 FQNNGV. CDR3 length: 14 amino acids. CDR3 residues: CASRVGQEIPEAFF. The CDR3 DNA is TGTGCCAGCAGGGTAGGACAGGAGATCCCTGAAGCTTTCTTT.

This clone was detected only a few times. The chain links TRBV3-1 (or the pseudogene TRBV3-2) to TRBJ1-3; maybe TRBD1 (6 bases). Germline CDR1 LGHDT, CDR2 YNNKEL (reference sequence). The V and J ends lost 0 bases and 4 bases respectively, with 10 bases between them. The CDR3 extends over 15 amino acids. DNA of the CDR3: TGTGCCAGCAGCCAAGATCCAGGGGTCGGAAACACCATATATTTT. It codes for CASSQDPGVGNTIYF.

This clone was detected a few times. The V and J genes are TRBV19 and TRBJ1-3, with 7 bases aligning to TRBD1. The CDR3 sequence is 16 residues long. Germline assignment: CDR1 LNHDA and CDR2 SQIVND (reference sequence). V trimming: 3 bases; J trimming: 0 bases; junction bases outside the gene matches: 5. The CDR3 loop is CASSIGQEVSGNTIYF. In DNA, the CDR3 is TGTGCCAGTAGTATCGGACAGGAAGTCTCTGGAAACACCATATATTTT.

The genes are TRBV12-5 and TRBJ1-2; the D gene is possibly TRBD1 (5 bases). The CDR3 runs to 13 residues. V was trimmed by 3 bases and J by 8 bases, leaving 13 bases between them. Per the germline V gene, CDR1 is LGHNT and CDR2 is FRNRAP. CDR3 DNA: TGTGCTAGTGGTTTAGGGGCGCGGTGGGGCTACACCTTC. Protein product: CASGLGARWGYTF.

This chain connects TRBV20-1 to TRBJ2-1; TRBD2 matches 8 bases. There are 13 residues in the CDR3. The germline CDR1 and CDR2 sequences are DFQATT and SNEGSKA (reference sequence). Losses at the gene ends were 3 bases for V and 9 bases for J; bases not matched to a gene: 7. The CDR3 loop reads CSASGRGAFEQFF. CDR3 sequence (DNA): TGCAGTGCTAGTGGGCGGGGGGCTTTTGAGCAGTTCTTC.

V is TRBV4-1 and J is TRBJ1-4; TRBD1 aligns across 11 bases. V was pared by 0 bases and J by 3 bases, with 6 bases of the junction left unmatched. Germline CDR1 reads MGHRA; CDR2 reads YSYEKL. The CDR3 spans 18 residues. CDR3 DNA sequence: TGCGCCAGCAGCCAAGATAAGGGGACAGGGGGGCCTAATGAAAAACTGTTTTTT. Translated, it gives CASSQDKGTGGPNEKLFF.

The V and J genes are TRBV7-9 and TRBJ1-1; perhaps TRBD1 as D (5 bases). The V gene lost 5 bases and the J gene lost 1 base, with 17 bases spanning the gap. The CDR3 runs to 16 residues. Germline V lookup: CDR1 SEHNR, CDR2 FQNEAQ (reference sequence). The CDR3 DNA is TGTGCCAGCAGCCCGCGGGGGGGGGACGAGAACACTGAAGCTTTCTTT. Translating gives CASSPRGGDENTEAFF.

The genes are TRBV2 and TRBJ1-6; D remains ambiguous. Germline assignment: CDR1 SNHLY and CDR2 FYNNEI. The CDR3 has 14 residues. The ends were cut back, 6 bases at V and 7 bases at J, with 13 bases in the middle. The CDR3 loop is CASSLVAGNSPLHF. Written as DNA, the CDR3 is TGTGCCAGCAGCCTGGTAGCTGGGAATTCACCCCTCCACTTT.

J is TRBJ2-5 and V is TRBV4-3, with D maybe TRBD2 (5 bases). The CDR3 sequence is 19 residues long. Trimming shortened V by 1 base and J by 4 bases, and 25 bases separated the two germline ends. The V gene's germline CDR1 is LGHNA and CDR2 YSLEER. CDR3 amino acids: CASSQVVAGMAVGLETQYF. CDR3 in DNA: TGCGCCAGCAGCCAAGTAGTCGCGGGCATGGCCGTTGGTCTAGAGACCCAGTACTTC.

The gene calls are TRBV19 and TRBJ1-1; D is unclear. CDR3 length: 15 residues. Germline CDR1 and CDR2: LNHDA and SQIVND (reference sequence). Trimming pared 4 bases from V and 5 bases from J, leaving 17 bases between. In nucleotides, the CDR3 is TGTGCCAGTAGTAAGAATCCTAGTGGAGAGACTGAAGCTTTCTTT. It yields the protein CASSKNPSGETEAFF.

The chain couples TRBV19 to TRBJ2-2, with 7 bases matching TRBD2. This CDR3 contains 15 residues. In germline, CDR1 is LNHDA, CDR2 SQIVND (reference sequence). V lost 8 bases, J lost 5 bases, and 11 bases stayed unmatched. In DNA form, the CDR3 reads TGTGCCAGTCGAAAAGCGGGGTCGAGGACCGGGGAGCTGTTTTTT. Encoded protein: CASRKAGSRTGELFF.

This chain joins TRBV12-3 or TRBV12-4 and TRBJ1-1; D is undetermined. V shed 2 bases and J shed 0 bases, with 4 bases lying between them. The CDR3 extends over 13 amino acids. For the CDR3, the DNA is TGTGCCAGCAGTTTACGTCTGAACACTGAAGCTTTCTTT. Its protein is CASSLRLNTEAFF.